This TCR beta chain was documented in a study of low-dose radiotherapy and immunotherapy resistance in tumors. Alpha- and beta-chain coverage of first-strand cDNA came from TRAV- and TRBV-specific primers. With a constant-region primer and a V-primer adapter, TCRs were subjected to roughly 20 PCR cycles of amplification. MiXCR was run by TCRdb on the reads, yielding one entry per CDR3 protein. The sample holds around 10,000 distinct CDR3 sequences, about half seen once. CDR1 and CDR2 from the germline V gene are LNHDA and SQIVND (reference sequence). The CDR3 loop spans 16 amino acids. Losses at the gene ends were 5 bases for V and 4 bases for J; bases not matched to a gene: 5.

The gene calls are TRBV19 and TRBJ2-6; TRBD1 matches 10 bases. This sequence originates from a human donor with advanced metastatic prostate, ovarian, gallbladder or colorectal cancer (not recorded which). This table probably holds off-target reads from a library built for another chain. This chain's CDR3 is CASSRQGAGGANVLTF. The CDR3 DNA is TGTGCCAGTAGTCGACAGGGGGCGGGAGGGGCCAACGTCCTGACTTTC.